The T cell receptor (beta chain) under discussion was sequenced for a study of CXCR3-negative and CXCR3-positive naive CD8 T cells (dated by TCRdb to 2018 to 2020). Describing the broader study: Roughly 140 million TRB reads were obtained in total, roughly 1.5 +/- 0.3 million reads per library. Diversity and physicochemical repertoire analyses were performed on about ten donors pooled from two independent experiments. Naive subsets from 5 or 6 donors and memory cells from 3 donors were included in the TRBV-TRBJ cluster analysis.

Each CD8+ T cell subset was flow-sorted in triplicate, and 300,000 cells per subset were placed directly into RLT lysis buffer. Using standard density gradient centrifugation, peripheral blood mononuclear cells were isolated from buffy coats. An RNeasy Mini Kit was used to extract total RNA from the sorted cells. The CDR3 spans 13 residues, from the cysteine through the phenylalanine. The nucleotide record is missing. For CDR1 and CDR2, the germline V gene lists SGHRS and YFSETQ. TCRdb lists the instrument as NextSeq 550. The Human TCR Profiling Kit (MiLaboratory) was used to prepare UMI-labeled 5' RACE TRB cDNA libraries. The full amount of extracted RNA was used for cDNA synthesis, and the full amount of resulting cDNA was used for PCR amplification. Libraries were prepared in parallel with an identical number of PCR cycles. From the authors' description of their analysis: With a requirement of at least two reads per UMI, MIGEC and MiXCR extracted about 50,000 +/- 10,000 unique UMI-labeled TRB cDNA molecules per library. On average, each library contained 40,000 +/- 10,000 functional in-frame TRB CDR3 nucleotide clonotypes without stop codons. After downsampling to 5000 UMI-labeled TRB molecules per sample, diversity metrics, including normalized Shannon-Wiener and Chao1, were computed in VDJtools. VDJtools computed clonotype-size-weighted physicochemical properties of the central five CDR3 residues: interaction energy, strength, volume and Kidera factor 4. TCRdb reprocessed the raw reads; every CDR3 protein sequence is a single record, and DNA is not supplied. The V and J calls shown here were made by TCRdb, not taken from the authors' results. The table kept for this sample lists 55,000 to 70,000 distinct CDR3 sequences. Of the sample, around a quarter falls within the top ten clones.

A word on this clonotype: Its antigen has not been determined.

What the research found in general, with its limitations: Because surface CD5, which is linked to self-reactivity in mice, was comparable between the naive subsets, TCR interaction strength was also inferred from the physicochemical properties of TRB CDR3s. Freshly isolated PBMCs were used for most assays because CXCR3 expression went down partially after cryopreservation. Comparably high repertoire diversity was found in both naive subsets, whereas much lower repertoire diversity was found in memory CD8+ T cells. TRBV-TRBJ usage was similar between naive CXCR3-negative and CXCR3-positive cells from the same donor, while memory cells showed distinct patterns.

Recombination joined TRBV5-1 with TRBJ1-1; TCRdb lists TRBD1, though no DNA is available to test this call. Sequenced material: memory CD8+ T cells from blood. The meaning of the sample's cell subset or site label: conventional CD8+ memory T cells (TMEM), sorted as controls. The TCR sequence derives from a human donor in good health. Some clones in this sample may be carry-over from other donors' samples. CDR3 sequence: CASSLQGPREAFF.